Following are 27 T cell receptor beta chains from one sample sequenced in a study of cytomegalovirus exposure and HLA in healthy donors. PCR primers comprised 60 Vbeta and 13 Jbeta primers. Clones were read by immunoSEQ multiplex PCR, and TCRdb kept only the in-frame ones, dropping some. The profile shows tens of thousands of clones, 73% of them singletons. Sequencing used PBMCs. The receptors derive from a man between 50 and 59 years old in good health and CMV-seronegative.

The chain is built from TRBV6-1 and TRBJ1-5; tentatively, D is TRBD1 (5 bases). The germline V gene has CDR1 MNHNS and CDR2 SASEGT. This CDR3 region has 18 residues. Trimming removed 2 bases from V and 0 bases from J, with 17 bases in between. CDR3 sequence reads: CASSERWEGADSNQPQHF. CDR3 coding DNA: TGTGCCAGCAGTGAAAGGTGGGAAGGGGCGGATAGCAATCAGCCCCAGCATTTT.

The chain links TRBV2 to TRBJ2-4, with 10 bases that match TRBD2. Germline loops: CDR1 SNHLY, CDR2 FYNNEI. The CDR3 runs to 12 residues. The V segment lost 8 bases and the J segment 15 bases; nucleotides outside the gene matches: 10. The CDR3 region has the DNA TGTGCCAGCTGCCGGACTAGCGGTCCTTTGTACTTC. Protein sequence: CASCRTSGPLYF. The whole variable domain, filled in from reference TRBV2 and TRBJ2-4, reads EPEVTQTPSHQVTQMGQEVILRCVPISNHLYFYWYRQILGQKVEFLVSFYNNEISEKSEIFDDQFSVERPDGSNFTLKIRSTKLEDSAMYFCASCRTSGPLYFGAGTRLSVL.

The CDR3 loop reads CASNMGEGYEQYF. The CDR3 DNA is TGTGCCAGCAATATGGGAGAGGGATACGAGCAGTACTTC. This rearrangement joins TRBV6-1 to TRBJ2-7, with D possibly being TRBD2 (5 bases). The length of the CDR3 is 13 residues. The germline V gene has CDR1 MNHNS and CDR2 SASEGT. Deletions cut 7 bases from V and 4 bases from J, with 14 bases between.

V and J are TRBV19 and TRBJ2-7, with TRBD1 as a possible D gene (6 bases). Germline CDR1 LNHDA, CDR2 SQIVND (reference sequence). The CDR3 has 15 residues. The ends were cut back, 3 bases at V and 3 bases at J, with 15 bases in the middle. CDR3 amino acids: CASSMGRGPLYEQYF. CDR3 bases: TGTGCCAGTAGTATGGGCAGGGGCCCCCTCTACGAGCAGTACTTC.

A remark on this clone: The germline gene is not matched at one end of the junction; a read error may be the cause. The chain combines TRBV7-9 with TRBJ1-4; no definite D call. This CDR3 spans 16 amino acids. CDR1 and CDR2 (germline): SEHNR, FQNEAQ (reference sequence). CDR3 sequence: CSSSSISGATNEKLFF. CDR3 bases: TGTTCCAGCAGCTCAATAAGCGGGGCAACTAATGAAAAACTGTTTTTT.

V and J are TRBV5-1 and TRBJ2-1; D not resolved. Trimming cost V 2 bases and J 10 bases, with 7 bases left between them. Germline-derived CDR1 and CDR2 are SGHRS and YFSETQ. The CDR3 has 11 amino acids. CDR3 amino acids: CASSFREEQFF. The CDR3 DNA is TGCGCCAGCAGCTTTAGAGAGGAGCAGTTCTTC.

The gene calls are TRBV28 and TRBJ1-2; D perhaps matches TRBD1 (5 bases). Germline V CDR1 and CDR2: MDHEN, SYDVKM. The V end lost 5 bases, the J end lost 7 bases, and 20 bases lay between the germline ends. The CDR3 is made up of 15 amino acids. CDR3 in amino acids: CASSIGTAASTGYTF. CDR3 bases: TGTGCCAGCAGTATCGGGACTGCCGCCTCGACTGGCTACACCTTC.

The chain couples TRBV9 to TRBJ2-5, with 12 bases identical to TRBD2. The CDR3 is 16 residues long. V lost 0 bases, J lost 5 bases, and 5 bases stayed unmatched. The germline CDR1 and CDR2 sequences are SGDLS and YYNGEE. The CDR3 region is CASSVASGGALETQYF. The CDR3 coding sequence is TGTGCCAGCAGCGTAGCTAGCGGGGGGGCATTGGAGACCCAGTACTTC.

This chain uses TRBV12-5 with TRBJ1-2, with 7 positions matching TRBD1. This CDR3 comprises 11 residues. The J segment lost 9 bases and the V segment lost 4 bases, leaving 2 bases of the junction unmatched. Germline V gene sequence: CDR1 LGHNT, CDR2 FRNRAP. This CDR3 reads CASGSQGRYTF. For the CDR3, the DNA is TGTGCTAGTGGTTCACAGGGGCGCTACACCTTC.

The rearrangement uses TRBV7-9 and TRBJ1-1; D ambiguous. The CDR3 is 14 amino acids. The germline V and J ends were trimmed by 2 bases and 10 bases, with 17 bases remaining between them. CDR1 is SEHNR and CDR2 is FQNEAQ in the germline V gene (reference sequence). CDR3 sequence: CASSLNSLMFRAFF. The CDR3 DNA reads TGTGCCAGCAGCTTAAACAGCCTAATGTTCCGAGCTTTCTTT.

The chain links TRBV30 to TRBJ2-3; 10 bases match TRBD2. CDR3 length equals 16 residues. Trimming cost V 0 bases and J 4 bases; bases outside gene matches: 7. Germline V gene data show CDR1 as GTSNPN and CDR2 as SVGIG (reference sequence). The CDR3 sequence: CAWSVRTSGRPDTQYF. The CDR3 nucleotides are TGTGCCTGGAGTGTACGGACTAGCGGACGTCCAGATACGCAGTATTTT.

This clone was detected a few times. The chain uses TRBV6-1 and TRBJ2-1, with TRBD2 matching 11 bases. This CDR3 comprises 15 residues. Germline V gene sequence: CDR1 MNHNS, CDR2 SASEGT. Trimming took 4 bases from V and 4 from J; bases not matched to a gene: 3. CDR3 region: CASSALAGGYNEQFF. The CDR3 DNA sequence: TGTGCCAGCAGTGCCCTAGCGGGGGGTTACAATGAGCAGTTCTTC.

As DNA, the CDR3 is TGTGCCAGCACCTCGACAGGGACGCCTGAAAAACTGTTTTTT. Its translation: CASTSTGTPEKLFF. The chain employs TRBV2 and TRBJ1-4, with 7 bases lining up with TRBD1. The CDR3 extends over 14 amino acids. Germline lookup yields CDR1 SNHLY and CDR2 FYNNEI. With V trimmed by 7 bases and J by 7 bases, 9 bases remained unmatched.

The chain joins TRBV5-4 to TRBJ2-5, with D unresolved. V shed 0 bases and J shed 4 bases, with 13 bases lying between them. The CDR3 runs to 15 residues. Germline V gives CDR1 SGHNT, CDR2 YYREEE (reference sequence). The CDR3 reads CASSLGLHGRETQYF. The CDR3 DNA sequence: TGTGCCAGCAGCTTGGGCTTGCATGGCCGAGAGACCCAGTACTTC.

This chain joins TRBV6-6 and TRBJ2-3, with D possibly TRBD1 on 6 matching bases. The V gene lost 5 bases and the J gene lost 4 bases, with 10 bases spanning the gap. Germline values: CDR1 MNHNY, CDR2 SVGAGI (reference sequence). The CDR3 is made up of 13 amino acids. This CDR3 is CASSQGSADTQYF. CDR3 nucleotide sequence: TGTGCCAGCAGTCAGGGGTCCGCAGATACGCAGTATTTT.

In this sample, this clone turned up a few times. The DNA for the CDR3 is TGTGCCAGCAGTTTGTCTAGAGTGAACACTGAAGCTTTCTTT. Translation: CASSLSRVNTEAFF. The genes are TRBV27 and TRBJ1-1; D uncertain. There are 14 residues in the CDR3. The germline CDR1 and CDR2 sequences are MNHEY and SMNVEV (reference sequence). The V end was cut by 3 bases, the J end by 0 bases, with 8 bases between.

The CDR3 DNA reads TGTGCCAGTAGTAAGCGGGGGGGCACAGATACGCAGTATTTT. As protein: CASSKRGGTDTQYF. The chain combines TRBV19 with TRBJ2-3; 9 bases agree with TRBD2. This CDR3 spans 14 amino acids. From germline, CDR1 is LNHDA and CDR2 SQIVND (reference sequence). Germline trimming cut 4 bases from V and 1 base from J; bases unmatched to any gene: 0.

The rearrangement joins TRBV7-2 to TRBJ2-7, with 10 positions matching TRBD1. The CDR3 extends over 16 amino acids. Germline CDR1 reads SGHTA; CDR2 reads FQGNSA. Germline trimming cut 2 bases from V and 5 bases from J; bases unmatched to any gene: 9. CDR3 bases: TGTGCCAGCAGCTTACTCGGTGGGGGGACAGGGGACGAGCAGTACTTC. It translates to CASSLLGGGTGDEQYF.

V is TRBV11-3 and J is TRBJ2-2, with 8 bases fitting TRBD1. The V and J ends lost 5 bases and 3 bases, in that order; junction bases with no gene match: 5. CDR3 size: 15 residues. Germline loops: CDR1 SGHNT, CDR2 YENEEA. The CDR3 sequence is CASSRGQGDTGELFF. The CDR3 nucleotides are TGTGCCAGCAGCAGAGGACAGGGCGACACCGGGGAGCTGTTTTTT.

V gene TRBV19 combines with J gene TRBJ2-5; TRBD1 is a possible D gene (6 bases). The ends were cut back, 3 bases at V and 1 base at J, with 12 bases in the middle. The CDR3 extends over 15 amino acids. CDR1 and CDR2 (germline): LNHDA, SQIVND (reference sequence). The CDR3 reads CASSIGGQIQETQYF. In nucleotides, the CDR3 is TGTGCCAGTAGTATTGGAGGACAGATCCAAGAGACCCAGTACTTC.

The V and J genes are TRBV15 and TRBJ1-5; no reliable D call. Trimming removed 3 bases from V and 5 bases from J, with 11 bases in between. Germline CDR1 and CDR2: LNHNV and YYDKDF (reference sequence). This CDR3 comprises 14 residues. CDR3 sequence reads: CATSSTRPDQPQHF. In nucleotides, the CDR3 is TGTGCCACCAGCAGCACGAGGCCGGATCAGCCCCAGCATTTT.

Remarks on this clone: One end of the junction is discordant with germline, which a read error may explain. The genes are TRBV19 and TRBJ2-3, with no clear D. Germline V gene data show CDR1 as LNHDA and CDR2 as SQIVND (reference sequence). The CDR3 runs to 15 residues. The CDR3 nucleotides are TGTGCCAGTAGTATGGCGAAGGTTTACACAGATACGCGGTATTTT. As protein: CASSMAKVYTDTRYF.

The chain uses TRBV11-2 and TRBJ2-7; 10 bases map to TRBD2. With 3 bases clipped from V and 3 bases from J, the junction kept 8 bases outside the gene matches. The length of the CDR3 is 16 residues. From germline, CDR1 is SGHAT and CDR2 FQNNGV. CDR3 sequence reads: CASSLDPASGGYEQYF. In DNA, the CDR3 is TGTGCCAGCAGCTTGGACCCGGCTAGCGGGGGCTACGAGCAGTACTTC. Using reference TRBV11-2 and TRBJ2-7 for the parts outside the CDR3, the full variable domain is EAGVAQSPRYKIIEKRQSVAFWCNPISGHATLYWYQQILGQGPKLLIQFQNNGVVDDSQLPKDRFSAERLKGVDSTLKIQPAKLEDSAVYLCASSLDPASGGYEQYFGPGTRLTVT.

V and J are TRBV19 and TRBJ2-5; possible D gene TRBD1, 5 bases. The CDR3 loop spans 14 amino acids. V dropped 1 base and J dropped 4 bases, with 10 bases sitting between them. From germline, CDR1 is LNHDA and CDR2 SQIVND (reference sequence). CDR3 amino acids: CASSIVPTGETQYF. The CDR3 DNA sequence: TGTGCCAGTAGTATAGTACCCACAGGAGAGACCCAGTACTTC.

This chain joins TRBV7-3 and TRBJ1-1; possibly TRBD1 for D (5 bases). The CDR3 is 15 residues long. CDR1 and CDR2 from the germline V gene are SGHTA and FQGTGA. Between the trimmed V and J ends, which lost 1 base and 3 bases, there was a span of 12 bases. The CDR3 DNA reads TGTGCCAGCAGCTTAATGTTGGGGGGGGACACTGAAGCTTTCTTT. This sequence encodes CASSLMLGGDTEAFF.

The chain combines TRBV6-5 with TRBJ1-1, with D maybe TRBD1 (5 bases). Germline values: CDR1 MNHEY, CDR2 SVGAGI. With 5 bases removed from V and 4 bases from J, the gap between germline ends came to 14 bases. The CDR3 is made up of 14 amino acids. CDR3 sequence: CASSPGLGGTEAFF. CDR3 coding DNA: TGTGCCAGCAGTCCCGGACTCGGGGGCACTGAAGCTTTCTTT.

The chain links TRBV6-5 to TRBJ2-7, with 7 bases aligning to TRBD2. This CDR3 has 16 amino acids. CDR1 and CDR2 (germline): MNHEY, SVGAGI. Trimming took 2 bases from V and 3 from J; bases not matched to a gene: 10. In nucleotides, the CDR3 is TGTGCCAGCAGTTACGCCCTGCTAGGGGAGGGCTACGAGCAGTACTTC. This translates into CASSYALLGEGYEQYF.